These T cell receptor beta chains were read from a single sample in a study of PD-1 blockade in classical Hodgkin lymphoma. Libraries were prepared by immunoSEQ multiplex PCR; TCRdb keeps only in-frame clonotypes and omits some of them. The sample carries about 46,000 clones, about 73% recorded once. The sequencing used peripheral blood mononuclear cells (PBMCs), collected at baseline. Receptors were obtained from a human donor with classical Hodgkin lymphoma. CDR3s include the opening cysteine and the closing phenylalanine or tryptophan. The order of the fields is V gene, J gene, D gene, clone size, CDR3 protein, CDR3 DNA. A D gene is named only where the DNA matches it firmly. For some rows the clone size is stated as once, few or many, or as a class when expanded; others skip it.

v_gene: TRBV11-2; j_gene: TRBJ2-7; d_gene: -; abundance: -; CDR3aa: CASSLGTAYEQYF; CDR3nt: TGTGCCAGCAGCTTAGGGACAGCCTACGAGCAGTACTTC
v_gene: TRBV7-6; j_gene: TRBJ2-7; d_gene: TRBD1; abundance: few; CDR3aa: CASSLAYDGTGNYEQYF; CDR3nt: TGTGCCAGCAGCTTAGCCTACGACGGGACAGGGAACTACGAGCAGTACTTC
v_gene: TRBV4-1; j_gene: TRBJ2-3; d_gene: -; abundance: -; CDR3aa: CASSQVATYADTQYF; CDR3nt: TGCGCCAGCAGCCAAGTAGCAACCTACGCAGATACGCAGTATTTT
v_gene: TRBV7-3; j_gene: TRBJ2-1; d_gene: -; abundance: -; CDR3aa: CASSLMAGNNEQFF; CDR3nt: TGTGCCAGCAGCTTAATGGCGGGAAACAATGAGCAGTTCTTC
v_gene: TRBV5-1; j_gene: TRBJ1-4; d_gene: -; abundance: -; CDR3aa: CASSLGGTNEKLFF; CDR3nt: TGCGCCAGCAGCTTGGGGGGGACTAATGAAAAACTGTTTTTT
v_gene: TRBV2; j_gene: TRBJ1-2; d_gene: TRBD1; abundance: once; CDR3aa: CASSRDRGYYGYTF; CDR3nt: TGTGCCAGCTCCCGGGACAGGGGTTACTATGGCTACACCTTC
v_gene: TRBV10-3; j_gene: TRBJ1-1; d_gene: -; abundance: -; CDR3aa: CAISSLGLSGGEAFF; CDR3nt: TGTGCCATCAGTTCCTTGGGGCTCTCGGGTGGGGAAGCTTTCTTT
v_gene: TRBV5-1; j_gene: TRBJ1-4; d_gene: TRBD1; abundance: -; CDR3aa: CASSVTGTGTEKLFF; CDR3nt: TGCGCCAGCAGCGTAACCGGGACAGGTACCGAAAAACTGTTTTTT
v_gene: TRBV6-1; j_gene: TRBJ1-1; d_gene: -; abundance: -; CDR3aa: CASSVTGTVNTEAFF; CDR3nt: TGTGCCAGCAGTGTCACCGGGACGGTGAACACTGAAGCTTTCTTT
v_gene: TRBV5-4; j_gene: TRBJ2-3; d_gene: TRBD2; abundance: -; CDR3aa: CASSFSGRTTDTQYF; CDR3nt: TGTGCCAGCAGCTTTAGCGGGAGGACCACAGATACGCAGTATTTT
v_gene: TRBV28; j_gene: TRBJ2-2; d_gene: -; abundance: -; CDR3aa: CASSYATNTGELFF; CDR3nt: TGTGCCAGCAGTTACGCTACGAACACCGGGGAGCTGTTTTTT
v_gene: TRBV29-1; j_gene: TRBJ2-7; d_gene: -; abundance: -; CDR3aa: CSAKGGRSYEQYF; CDR3nt: TGCAGCGCTAAGGGGGGGCGCTCCTACGAGCAGTACTTC
v_gene: TRBV4-1; j_gene: TRBJ2-7; d_gene: TRBD1; abundance: -; CDR3aa: CASSQGGQGVSYEQYF; CDR3nt: TGCGCCAGCAGCCAAGGGGGACAGGGGGTTTCCTACGAGCAGTACTTC
v_gene: TRBV2; j_gene: TRBJ1-1; d_gene: -; abundance: -; CDR3aa: CASSSGASNTEAFF; CDR3nt: TGTGCCAGCAGTTCAGGGGCATCGAACACTGAAGCTTTCTTT
v_gene: TRBV6-5; j_gene: TRBJ1-4; d_gene: -; abundance: -; CDR3aa: CASRTVDSRNEKLFF; CDR3nt: TGTGCCAGCAGAACGGTGGACAGCCGCAATGAAAAACTGTTTTTT
v_gene: TRBV6-6; j_gene: TRBJ2-1; d_gene: -; abundance: -; CDR3aa: CASSFIQENNEQFF; CDR3nt: TGTGCCAGCAGTTTCATACAGGAAAACAATGAGCAGTTCTTC
v_gene: TRBV7-2; j_gene: TRBJ2-1; d_gene: -; abundance: -; CDR3aa: CASSSRGNEQFF; CDR3nt: TGTGCCAGCAGCTCGAGGGGGAATGAGCAGTTCTTC
v_gene: TRBV28; j_gene: TRBJ1-2; d_gene: -; abundance: -; CDR3aa: CASSPHSYYGYTF; CDR3nt: TGTGCCAGCAGTCCCCACAGTTATTATGGCTACACCTTC
v_gene: TRBV6-5; j_gene: TRBJ2-3; d_gene: TRBD2; abundance: few; CDR3aa: CASSYVSGGGDTQYF; CDR3nt: TGTGCCAGCAGTTACGTTAGCGGGGGTGGAGATACGCAGTATTTT
v_gene: TRBV20-1; j_gene: TRBJ2-5; d_gene: -; abundance: -; CDR3aa: CSARAKETQYF; CDR3nt: TGCAGTGCTAGAGCTAAAGAGACCCAGTACTTC